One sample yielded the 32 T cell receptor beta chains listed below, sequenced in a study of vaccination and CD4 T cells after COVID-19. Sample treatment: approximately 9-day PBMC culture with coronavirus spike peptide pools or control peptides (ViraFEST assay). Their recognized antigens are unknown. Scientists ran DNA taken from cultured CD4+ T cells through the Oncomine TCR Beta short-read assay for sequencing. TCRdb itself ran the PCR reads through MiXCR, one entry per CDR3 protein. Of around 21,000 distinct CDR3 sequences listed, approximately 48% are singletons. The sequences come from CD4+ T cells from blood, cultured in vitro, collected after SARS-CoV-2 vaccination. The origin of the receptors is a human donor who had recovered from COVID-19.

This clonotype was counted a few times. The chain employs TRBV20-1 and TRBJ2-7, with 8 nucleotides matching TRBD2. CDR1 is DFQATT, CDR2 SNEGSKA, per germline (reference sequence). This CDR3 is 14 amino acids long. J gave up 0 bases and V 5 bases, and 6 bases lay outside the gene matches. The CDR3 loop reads CSASPGTSSYEQYF. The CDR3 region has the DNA TGCAGTGCTTCCCCCGGGACTAGCTCCTACGAGCAGTACTTC.

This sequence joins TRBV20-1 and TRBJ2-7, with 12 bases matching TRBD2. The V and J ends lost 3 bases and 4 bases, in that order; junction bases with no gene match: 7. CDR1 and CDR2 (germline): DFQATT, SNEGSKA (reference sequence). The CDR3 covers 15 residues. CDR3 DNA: TGCAGTGCTAGCCCCCCGGGACTAGCGGGTTACGAGCAGTACTTC. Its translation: CSASPPGLAGYEQYF.

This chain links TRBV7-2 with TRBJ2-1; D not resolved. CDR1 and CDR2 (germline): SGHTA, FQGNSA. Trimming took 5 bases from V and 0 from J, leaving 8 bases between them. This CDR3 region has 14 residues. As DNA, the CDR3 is TGTGCCAGCAGCCCGGATAGCTCCTACAATGAGCAGTTCTTC. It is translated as CASSPDSSYNEQFF. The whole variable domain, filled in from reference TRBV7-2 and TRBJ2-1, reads GAGVSQSPSNKVTEKGKDVELRCDPISGHTALYWYRQSLGQGLEFLIYFQGNSAPDKSGLPSDRFSAERTGGSVSTLTIQRTQQEDSAVYLCASSPDSSYNEQFFGPGTRLTVL.

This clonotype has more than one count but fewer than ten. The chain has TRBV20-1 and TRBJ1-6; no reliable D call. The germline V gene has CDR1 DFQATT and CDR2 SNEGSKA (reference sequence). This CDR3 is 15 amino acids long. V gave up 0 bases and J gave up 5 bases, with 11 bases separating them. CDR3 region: CSARDSVIDNSPLHF. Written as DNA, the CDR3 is TGCAGTGCTAGAGATTCAGTGATCGATAATTCACCCCTCCACTTT.

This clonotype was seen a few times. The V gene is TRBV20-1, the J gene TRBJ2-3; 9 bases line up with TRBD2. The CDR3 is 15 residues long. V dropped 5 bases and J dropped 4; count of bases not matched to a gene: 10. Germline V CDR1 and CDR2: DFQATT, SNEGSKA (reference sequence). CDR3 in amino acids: CSAQPGTSLPDTQYF. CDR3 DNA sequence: TGCAGTGCTCAACCAGGGACTAGCTTACCAGATACGCAGTATTTT.

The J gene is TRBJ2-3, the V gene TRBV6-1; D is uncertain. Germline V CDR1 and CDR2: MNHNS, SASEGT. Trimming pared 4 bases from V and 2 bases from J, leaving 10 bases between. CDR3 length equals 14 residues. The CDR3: CASSGRTDTDTQYF. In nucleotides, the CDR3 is TGTGCCAGCAGTGGACGGACCGACACAGATACGCAGTATTTT.

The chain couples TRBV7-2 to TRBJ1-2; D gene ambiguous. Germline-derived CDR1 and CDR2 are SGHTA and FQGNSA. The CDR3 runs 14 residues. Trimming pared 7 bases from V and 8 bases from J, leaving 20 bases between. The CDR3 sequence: CASTPARQTGGYTF. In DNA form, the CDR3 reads TGTGCCAGCACCCCAGCGAGGCAGACGGGGGGCTACACCTTC.

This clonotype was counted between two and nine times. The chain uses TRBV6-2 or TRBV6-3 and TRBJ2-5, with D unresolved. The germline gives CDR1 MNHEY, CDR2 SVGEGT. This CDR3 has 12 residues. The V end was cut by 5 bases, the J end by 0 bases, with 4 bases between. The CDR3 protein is CASSQDQETQYF. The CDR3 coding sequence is TGTGCCAGCAGTCAAGACCAAGAGACCCAGTACTTC.

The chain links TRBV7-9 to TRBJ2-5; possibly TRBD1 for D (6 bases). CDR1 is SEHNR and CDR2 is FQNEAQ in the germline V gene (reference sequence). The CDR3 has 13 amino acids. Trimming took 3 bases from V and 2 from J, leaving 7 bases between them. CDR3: CASSFQGQETQYF. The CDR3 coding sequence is TGTGCCAGCAGCTTCCAGGGGCAAGAGACCCAGTACTTC.

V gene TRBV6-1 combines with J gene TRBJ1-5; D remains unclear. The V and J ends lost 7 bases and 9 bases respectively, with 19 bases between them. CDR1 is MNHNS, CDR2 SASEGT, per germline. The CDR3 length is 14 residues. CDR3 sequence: CASMRTPESPPQHF. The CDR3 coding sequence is TGTGCCAGCATGAGGACCCCAGAAAGCCCGCCCCAGCATTTT.

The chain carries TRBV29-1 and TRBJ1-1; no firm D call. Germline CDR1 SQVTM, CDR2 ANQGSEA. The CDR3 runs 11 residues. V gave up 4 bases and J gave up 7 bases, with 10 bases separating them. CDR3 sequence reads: CSVVREIEAFF. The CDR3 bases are TGCAGCGTTGTTCGGGAAATTGAAGCTTTCTTT.

The CDR3 DNA is TGTGCCAGCAGCTTAGAGACTAGCGGGGGGGCCTACGAGCAGTACTTC. This codes for CASSLETSGGAYEQYF. The rearrangement links TRBV7-9 to TRBJ2-7, with 14 nucleotides matching TRBD2. Germline V gene lookup returns CDR1 SEHNR and CDR2 FQNEAQ (reference sequence). V trimming: 1 base; J trimming: 2 bases; junction bases outside the gene matches: 1. CDR3 length equals 16 residues.

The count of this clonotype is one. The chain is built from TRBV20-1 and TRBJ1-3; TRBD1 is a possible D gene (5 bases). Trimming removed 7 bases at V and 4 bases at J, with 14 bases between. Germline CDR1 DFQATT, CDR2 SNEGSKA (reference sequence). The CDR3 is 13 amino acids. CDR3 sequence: CSVRRGAGNTIYF. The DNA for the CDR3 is TGCAGTGTCCGGAGGGGTGCGGGAAACACCATATATTTT.

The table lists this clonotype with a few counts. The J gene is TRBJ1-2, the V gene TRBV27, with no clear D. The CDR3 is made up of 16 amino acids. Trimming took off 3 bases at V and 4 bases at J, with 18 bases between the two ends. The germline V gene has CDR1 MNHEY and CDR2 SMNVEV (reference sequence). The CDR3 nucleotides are TGTGCCAGCAGTTTTAATTTCCGCATGACCGGCTATGGCTACACCTTC. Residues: CASSFNFRMTGYGYTF.

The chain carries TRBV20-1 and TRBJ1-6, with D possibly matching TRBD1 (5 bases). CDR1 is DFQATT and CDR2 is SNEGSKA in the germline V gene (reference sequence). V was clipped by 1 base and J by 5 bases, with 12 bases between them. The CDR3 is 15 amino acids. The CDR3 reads CSARVGGGDNSPLHF. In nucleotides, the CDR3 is TGCAGTGCTAGAGTGGGGGGAGGGGATAATTCACCCCTCCACTTT.

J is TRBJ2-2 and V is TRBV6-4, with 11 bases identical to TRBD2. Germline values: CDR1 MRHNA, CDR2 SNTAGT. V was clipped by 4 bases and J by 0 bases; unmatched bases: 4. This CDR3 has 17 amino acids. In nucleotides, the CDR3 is TGTGCCAGCAGTGCACTAGCGGGAGCCTCGAACACCGGGGAGCTGTTTTTT. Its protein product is CASSALAGASNTGELFF.

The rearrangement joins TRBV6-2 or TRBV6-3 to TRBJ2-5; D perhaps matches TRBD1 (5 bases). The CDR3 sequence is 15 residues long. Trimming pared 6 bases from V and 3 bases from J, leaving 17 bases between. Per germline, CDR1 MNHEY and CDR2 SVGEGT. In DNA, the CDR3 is TGTGCCAGCAGCCCTAGGGGAATTCGCGAAGAGACCCAGTACTTC. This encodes CASSPRGIREETQYF.

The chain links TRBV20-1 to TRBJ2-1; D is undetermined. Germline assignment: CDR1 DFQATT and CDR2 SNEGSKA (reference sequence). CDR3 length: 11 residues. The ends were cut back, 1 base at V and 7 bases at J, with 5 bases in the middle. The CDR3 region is CSARGVNEQFF. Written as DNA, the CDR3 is TGCAGTGCTAGAGGGGTGAATGAGCAGTTCTTC.

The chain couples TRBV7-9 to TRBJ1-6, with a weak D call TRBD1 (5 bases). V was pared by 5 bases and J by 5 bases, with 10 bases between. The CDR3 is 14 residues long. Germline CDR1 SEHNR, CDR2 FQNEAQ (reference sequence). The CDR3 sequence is CASSPGTDNSPLHF. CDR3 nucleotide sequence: TGTGCCAGCAGCCCGGGGACGGATAATTCACCCCTCCACTTT.

The CDR3 is CASSRHNGGTGVQYF. DNA for the CDR3: TGTGCCAGCAGCCGCCACAACGGAGGGACAGGTGTGCAGTACTTC. The V call is TRBV28, the J call TRBJ2-7; 8 bases match TRBD1. CDR1 is MDHEN, CDR2 SYDVKM, per germline. Germline trimming cut 6 bases from V and 9 bases from J; bases unmatched to any gene: 16. This CDR3 contains 15 residues.

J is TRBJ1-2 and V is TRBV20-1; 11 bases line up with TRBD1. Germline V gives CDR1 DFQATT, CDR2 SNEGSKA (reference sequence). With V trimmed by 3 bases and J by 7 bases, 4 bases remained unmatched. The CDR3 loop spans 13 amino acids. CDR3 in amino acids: CSARDRGQGGYTF. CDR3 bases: TGCAGTGCTAGGGACAGGGGGCAAGGTGGCTACACCTTC.

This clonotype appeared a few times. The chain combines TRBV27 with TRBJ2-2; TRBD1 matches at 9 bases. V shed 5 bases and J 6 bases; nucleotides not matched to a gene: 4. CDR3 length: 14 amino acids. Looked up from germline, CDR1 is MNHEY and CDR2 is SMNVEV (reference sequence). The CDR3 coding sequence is TGTGCCAGCAGTCGACAGGGGGGGGCCGGGGAGCTGTTTTTT. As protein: CASSRQGGAGELFF.

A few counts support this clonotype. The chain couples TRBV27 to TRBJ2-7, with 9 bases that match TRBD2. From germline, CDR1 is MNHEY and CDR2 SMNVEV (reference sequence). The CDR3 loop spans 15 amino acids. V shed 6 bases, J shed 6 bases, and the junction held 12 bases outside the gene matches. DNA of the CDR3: TGTGCCAGCAGCCGTACCCCTAGCGGGACGGGCGAGCAGTACTTC. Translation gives CASSRTPSGTGEQYF.

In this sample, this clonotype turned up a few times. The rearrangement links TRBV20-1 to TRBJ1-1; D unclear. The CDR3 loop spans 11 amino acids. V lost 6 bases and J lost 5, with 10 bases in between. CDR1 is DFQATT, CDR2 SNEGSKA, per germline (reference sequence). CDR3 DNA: TGCAGTGCACCTAGGCGGACTGAAGCTTTCTTT. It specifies CSAPRRTEAFF.

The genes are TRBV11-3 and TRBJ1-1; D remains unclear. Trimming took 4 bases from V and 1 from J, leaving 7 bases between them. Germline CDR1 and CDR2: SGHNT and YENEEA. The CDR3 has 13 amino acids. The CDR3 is CASSSPRNTEAFF. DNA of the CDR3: TGTGCCAGCAGCTCCCCCAGGAACACTGAAGCTTTCTTT.

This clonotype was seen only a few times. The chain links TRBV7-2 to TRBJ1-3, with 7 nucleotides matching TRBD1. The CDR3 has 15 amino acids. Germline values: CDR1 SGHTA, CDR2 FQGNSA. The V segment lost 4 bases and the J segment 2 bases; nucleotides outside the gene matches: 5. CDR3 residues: CASSYIDRAGNTIYF. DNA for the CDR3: TGTGCCAGCAGCTACATCGACAGGGCTGGAAACACCATATATTTT.

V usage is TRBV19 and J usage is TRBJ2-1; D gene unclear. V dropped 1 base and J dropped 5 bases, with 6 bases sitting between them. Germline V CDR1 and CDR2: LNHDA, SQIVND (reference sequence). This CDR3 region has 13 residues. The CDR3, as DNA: TGTGCCAGTAGTATAGCTTCGAACAATGAGCAGTTCTTC. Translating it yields CASSIASNNEQFF.

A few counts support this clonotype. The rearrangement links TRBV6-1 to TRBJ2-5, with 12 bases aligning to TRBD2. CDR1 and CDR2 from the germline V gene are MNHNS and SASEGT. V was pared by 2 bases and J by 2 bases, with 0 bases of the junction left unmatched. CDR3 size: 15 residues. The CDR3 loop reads CASSELAGGQETQYF. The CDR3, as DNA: TGTGCCAGCAGTGAACTAGCGGGGGGGCAAGAGACCCAGTACTTC.

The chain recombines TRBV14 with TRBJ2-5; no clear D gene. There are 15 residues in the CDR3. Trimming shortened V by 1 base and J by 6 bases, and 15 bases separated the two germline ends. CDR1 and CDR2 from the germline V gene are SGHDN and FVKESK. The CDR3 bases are TGTGCCAGCAGCCAAGGGTCTAGACGTGTGAAGACCCAGTACTTC. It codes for CASSQGSRRVKTQYF. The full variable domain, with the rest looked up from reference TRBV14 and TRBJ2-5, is EAGVTQFPSHSVIEKGQTVTLRCDPISGHDNLYWYRRVMGKEIKFLLHFVKESKQDESGMPNNRFLAERTGGTYSTLKVQPAELEDSGVYFCASSQGSRRVKTQYFGPGTRLLVL.

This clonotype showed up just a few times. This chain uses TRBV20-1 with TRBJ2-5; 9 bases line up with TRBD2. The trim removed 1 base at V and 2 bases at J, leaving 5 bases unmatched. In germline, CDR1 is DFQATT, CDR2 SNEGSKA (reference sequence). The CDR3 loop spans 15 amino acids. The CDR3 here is CSARAGREGQETQYF. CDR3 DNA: TGCAGTGCTAGAGCTGGGCGGGAGGGACAAGAGACCCAGTACTTC.

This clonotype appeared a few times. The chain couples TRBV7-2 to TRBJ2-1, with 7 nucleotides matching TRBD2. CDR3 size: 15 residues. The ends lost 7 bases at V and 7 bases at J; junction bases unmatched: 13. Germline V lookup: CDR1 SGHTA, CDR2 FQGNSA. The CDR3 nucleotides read TGTGCCAGCACTGTGATCGGTGGTAGCGGGAATGAGCAGTTCTTC. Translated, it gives CASTVIGGSGNEQFF.

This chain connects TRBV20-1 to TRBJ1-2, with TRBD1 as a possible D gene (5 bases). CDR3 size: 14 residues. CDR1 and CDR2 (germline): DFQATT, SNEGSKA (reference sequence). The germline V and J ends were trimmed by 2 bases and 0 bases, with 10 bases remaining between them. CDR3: CSARNRLANYGYTF. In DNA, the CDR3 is TGCAGTGCTAGAAACAGGTTGGCTAACTATGGCTACACCTTC.